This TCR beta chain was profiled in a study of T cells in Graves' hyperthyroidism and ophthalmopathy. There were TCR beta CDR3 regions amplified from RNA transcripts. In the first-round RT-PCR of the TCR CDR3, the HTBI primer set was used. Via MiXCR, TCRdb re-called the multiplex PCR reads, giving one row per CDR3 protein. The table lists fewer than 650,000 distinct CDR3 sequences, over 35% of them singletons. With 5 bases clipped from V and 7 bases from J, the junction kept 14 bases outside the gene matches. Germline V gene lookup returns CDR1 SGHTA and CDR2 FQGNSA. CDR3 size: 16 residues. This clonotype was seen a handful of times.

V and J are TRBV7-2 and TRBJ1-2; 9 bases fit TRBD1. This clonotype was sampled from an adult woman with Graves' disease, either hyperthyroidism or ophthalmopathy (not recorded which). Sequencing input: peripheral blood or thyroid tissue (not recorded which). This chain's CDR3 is CASSQEEGQGQGGYTF. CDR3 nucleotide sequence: TGTGCCAGCAGCCAAGAGGAGGGACAGGGACAGGGTGGCTACACCTTC.